This TCR beta chain is from a study of blood T cell repertoires in COVID-19. About the study: Donors in the United States, Italy and Spain gave samples during acute or convalescent COVID-19. T cells, B-cell-depleted T cells, or PBMCs supplied cDNA or gDNA.

Germline CDR1 is SGHAT and CDR2 is FQNNGV. The CDR3 is 15 amino acids. The ends lost 3 bases at V and 5 bases at J; junction bases unmatched: 7. TCRdb keeps only in-frame clones here, not all; method: immunoSEQ multiplex PCR. The sample holds about 25,000 clones, about nine tenths seen once. The specimen was peripheral blood. The clonotype originates from an elderly woman with acute or convalescent COVID-19. The gene calls are TRBV11-2 and TRBJ2-7; 10 bases match TRBD2. Here the CDR3 DNA reads TGTGCCAGCAGCTTCCTACTAGCGGGAAGGGACGAGCAGTACTTC. Its protein product is CASSFLLAGRDEQYF.